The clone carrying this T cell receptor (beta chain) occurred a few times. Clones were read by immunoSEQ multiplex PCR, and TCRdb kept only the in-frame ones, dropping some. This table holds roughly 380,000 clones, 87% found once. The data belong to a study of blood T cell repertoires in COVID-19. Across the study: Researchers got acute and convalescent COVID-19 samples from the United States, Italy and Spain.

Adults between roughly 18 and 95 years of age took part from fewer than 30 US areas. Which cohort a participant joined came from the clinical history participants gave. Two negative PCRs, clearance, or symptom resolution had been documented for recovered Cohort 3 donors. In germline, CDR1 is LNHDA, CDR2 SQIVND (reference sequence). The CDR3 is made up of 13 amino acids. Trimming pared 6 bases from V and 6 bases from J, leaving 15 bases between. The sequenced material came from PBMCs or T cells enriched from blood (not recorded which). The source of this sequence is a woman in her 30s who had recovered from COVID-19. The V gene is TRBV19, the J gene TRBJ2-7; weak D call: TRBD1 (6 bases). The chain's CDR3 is CASSRGQNLEQYF. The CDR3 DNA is TGTGCCAGTAGCCGCGGACAGAACCTCGAGCAGTACTTC.